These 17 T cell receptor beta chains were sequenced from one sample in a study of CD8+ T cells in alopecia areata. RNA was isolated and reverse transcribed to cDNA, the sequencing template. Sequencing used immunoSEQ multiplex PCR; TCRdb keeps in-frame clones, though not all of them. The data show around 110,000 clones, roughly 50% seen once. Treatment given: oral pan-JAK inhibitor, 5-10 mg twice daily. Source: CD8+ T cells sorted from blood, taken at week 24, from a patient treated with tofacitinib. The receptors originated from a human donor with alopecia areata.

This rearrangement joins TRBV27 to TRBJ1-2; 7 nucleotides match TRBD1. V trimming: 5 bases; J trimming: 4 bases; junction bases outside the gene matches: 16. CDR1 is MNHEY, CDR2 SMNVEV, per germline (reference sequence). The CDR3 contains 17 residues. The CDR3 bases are TGTGCCAGCAGTGAGAGGGACAGATCCCACGGGGGCTATGGCTACACCTTC. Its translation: CASSERDRSHGGYGYTF.

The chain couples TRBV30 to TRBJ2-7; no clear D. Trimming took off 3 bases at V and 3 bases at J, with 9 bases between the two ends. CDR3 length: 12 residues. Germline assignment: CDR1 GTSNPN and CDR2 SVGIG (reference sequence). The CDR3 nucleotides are TGTGCCTGGAGCGGTGGAAGCTACGAGCAGTACTTC. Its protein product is CAWSGGSYEQYF.

Written as DNA, the CDR3 is TGTGCCAGCAGCTTGGAACTAGCGGGGGGAGGTATCTACAATGAGCAGTTCTTC. The encoded protein is CASSLELAGGGIYNEQFF. The V gene is TRBV5-6, the J gene TRBJ2-1; 12 bases match TRBD2. Germline V gene data show CDR1 as SGHDT and CDR2 as YYEEEE. The CDR3 runs 18 residues. With V trimmed by 0 bases and J by 3 bases, 7 bases remained unmatched.

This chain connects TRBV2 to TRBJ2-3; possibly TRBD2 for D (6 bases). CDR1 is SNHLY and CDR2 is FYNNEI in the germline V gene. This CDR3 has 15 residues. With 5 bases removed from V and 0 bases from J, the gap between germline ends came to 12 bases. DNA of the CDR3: TGTGCCAGCAGTTACTCAGCGGGTAGCACAGATACGCAGTATTTT. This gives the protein CASSYSAGSTDTQYF.

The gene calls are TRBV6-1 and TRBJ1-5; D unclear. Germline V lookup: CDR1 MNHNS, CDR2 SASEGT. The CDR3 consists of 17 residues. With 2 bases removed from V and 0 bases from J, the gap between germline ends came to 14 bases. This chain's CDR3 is CASSEWIRTFSNQPQHF. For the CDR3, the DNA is TGTGCCAGCAGTGAATGGATTCGGACCTTTAGCAATCAGCCCCAGCATTTT.

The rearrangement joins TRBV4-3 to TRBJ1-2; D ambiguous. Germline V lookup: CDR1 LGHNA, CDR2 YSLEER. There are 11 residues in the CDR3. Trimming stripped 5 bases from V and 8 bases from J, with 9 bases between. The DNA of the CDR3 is TGCGCCAGCAGCGACGGGAAGGGCTACACCTTC. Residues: CASSDGKGYTF.

The CDR3 spells CASSQEVFGLADNTGELFF. The DNA for the CDR3 is TGCGCCAGCAGCCAAGAAGTGTTCGGGCTAGCGGATAACACCGGGGAGCTGTTTTTT. The chain combines TRBV4-3 with TRBJ2-2, with 7 bases aligning to TRBD2. Germline V CDR1 and CDR2: LGHNA, YSLEER. CDR3 length equals 19 residues. V shed 0 bases, J shed 2 bases, and the junction held 12 bases outside the gene matches.

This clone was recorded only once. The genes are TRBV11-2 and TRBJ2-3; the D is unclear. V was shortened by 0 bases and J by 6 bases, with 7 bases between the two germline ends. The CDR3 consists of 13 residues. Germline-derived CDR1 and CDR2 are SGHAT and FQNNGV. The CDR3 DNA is TGTGCCAGCAGCTTAGACACCGACGATACGCAGTATTTT. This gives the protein CASSLDTDDTQYF.

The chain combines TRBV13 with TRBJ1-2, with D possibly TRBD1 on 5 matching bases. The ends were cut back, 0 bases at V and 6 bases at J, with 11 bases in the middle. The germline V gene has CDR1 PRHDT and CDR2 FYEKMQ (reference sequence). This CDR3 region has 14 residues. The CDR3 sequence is CASSLGLGADGYTF. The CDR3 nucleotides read TGTGCCAGCAGCTTAGGCCTAGGGGCGGATGGCTACACCTTC. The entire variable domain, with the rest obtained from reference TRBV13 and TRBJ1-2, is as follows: AAGVIQSPRHLIKEKRETATLKCYPIPRHDTVYWYQQGPGQDPQFLISFYEKMQSDKGSIPDRFSAQQFSDYHSELNMSSLELGDSALYFCASSLGLGADGYTFGSGTRLTVV.

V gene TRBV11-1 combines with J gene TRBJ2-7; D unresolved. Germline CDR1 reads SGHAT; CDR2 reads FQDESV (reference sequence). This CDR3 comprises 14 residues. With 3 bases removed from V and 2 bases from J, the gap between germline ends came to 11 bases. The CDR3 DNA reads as TGTGCCAGCAGCTTCTCCGGGCTTCCCTACGAGCAGTACTTC. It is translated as CASSFSGLPYEQYF.

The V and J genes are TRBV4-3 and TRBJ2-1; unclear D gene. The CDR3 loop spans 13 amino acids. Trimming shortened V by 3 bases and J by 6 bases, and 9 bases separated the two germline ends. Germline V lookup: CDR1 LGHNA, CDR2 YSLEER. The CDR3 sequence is CASSHMSANEQFF. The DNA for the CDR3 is TGCGCCAGCAGCCATATGAGTGCCAATGAGCAGTTCTTC.

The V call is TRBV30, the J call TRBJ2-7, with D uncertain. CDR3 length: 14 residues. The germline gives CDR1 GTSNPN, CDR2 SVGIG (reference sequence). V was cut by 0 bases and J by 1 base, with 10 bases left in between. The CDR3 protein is CAWSVLPESYEQYF. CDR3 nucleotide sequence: TGTGCCTGGAGTGTTTTACCCGAGTCCTACGAGCAGTACTTC.

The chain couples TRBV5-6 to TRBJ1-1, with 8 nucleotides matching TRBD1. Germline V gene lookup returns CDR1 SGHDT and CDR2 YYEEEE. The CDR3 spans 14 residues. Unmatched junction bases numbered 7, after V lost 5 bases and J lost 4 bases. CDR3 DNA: TGTGCCAGCAGACCAGGGGGCGTGATCACTGAAGCTTTCTTT. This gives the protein CASRPGGVITEAFF.

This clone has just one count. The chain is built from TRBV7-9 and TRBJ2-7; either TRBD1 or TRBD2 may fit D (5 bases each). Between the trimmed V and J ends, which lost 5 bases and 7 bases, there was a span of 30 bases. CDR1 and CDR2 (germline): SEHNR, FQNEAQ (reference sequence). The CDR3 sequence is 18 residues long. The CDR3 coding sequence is TGTGCCAGCAGCCCCTCTGAAGGGGACGGACGGGAACCTTTTGAGCAGTACTTC. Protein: CASSPSEGDGREPFEQYF.

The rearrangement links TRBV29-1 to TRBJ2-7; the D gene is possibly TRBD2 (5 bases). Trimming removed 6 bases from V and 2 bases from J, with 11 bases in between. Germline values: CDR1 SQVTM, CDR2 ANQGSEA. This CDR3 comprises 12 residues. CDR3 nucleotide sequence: TGCAGCGTAAAAGAGAGGGCCTACGAGCAGTACTTC. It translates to CSVKERAYEQYF.

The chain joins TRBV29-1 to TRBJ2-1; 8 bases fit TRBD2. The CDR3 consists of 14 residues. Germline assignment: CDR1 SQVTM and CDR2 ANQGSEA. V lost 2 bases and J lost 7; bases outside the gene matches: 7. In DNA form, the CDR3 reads TGCAGCGTTGAATTGACTAGCGTGGTAAATGAGCAGTTCTTC. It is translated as CSVELTSVVNEQFF.

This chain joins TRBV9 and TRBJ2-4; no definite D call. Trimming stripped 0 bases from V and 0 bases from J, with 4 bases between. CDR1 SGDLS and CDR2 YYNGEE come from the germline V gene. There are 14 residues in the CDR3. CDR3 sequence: CASSVGLAKNIQYF. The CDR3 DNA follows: TGTGCCAGCAGCGTAGGGTTAGCCAAAAACATTCAGTACTTC.